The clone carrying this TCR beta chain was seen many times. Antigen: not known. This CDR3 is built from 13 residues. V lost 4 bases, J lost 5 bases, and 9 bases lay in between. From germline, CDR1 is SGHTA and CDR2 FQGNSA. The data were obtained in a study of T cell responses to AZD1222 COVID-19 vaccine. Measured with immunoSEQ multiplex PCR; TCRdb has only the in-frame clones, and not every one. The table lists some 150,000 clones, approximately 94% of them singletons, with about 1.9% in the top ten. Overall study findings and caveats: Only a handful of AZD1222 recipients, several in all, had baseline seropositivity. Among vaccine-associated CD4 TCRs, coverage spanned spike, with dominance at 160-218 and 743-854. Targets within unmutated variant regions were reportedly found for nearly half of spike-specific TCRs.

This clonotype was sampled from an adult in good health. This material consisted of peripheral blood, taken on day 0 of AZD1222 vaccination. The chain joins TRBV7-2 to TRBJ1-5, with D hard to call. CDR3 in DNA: TGTGCCAGCAGCTCAAACGAGTATCAGCCCCAGCATTTT. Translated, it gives CASSSNEYQPQHF.